Presented here are 3 T cell receptor beta chains from one specimen sequenced in a study of OX40 agonist ivuxolimab in advanced cancers. The repertoire was sequenced with immunoSEQ multiplex PCR; TCRdb's copy has only in-frame clones and lacks some. The sample yields about 62,000 clones, 79% seen once. This material consisted of CD4+ or CD8+ T cells sorted from blood, taken in a trial of the OX40 agonist ivuxolimab. These receptors were obtained from an adult with an advanced solid tumor such as melanoma, head and neck, liver or kidney cancer.

This chain uses TRBV18 with TRBJ2-1; no definite D call. The CDR3 consists of 14 residues. V lost 5 bases and J lost 8, with 16 bases in between. Germline CDR1 and CDR2: KGHSH and LQKENI. This CDR3 is CASSSSHGVDEQFF. CDR3 sequence (DNA): TGTGCCAGCTCATCTTCTCATGGCGTTGATGAGCAGTTCTTC.

This sequence joins TRBV15 and TRBJ1-2, with D possibly being TRBD1 (5 bases). There are 12 residues in the CDR3. Germline V gene sequence: CDR1 LNHNV, CDR2 YYDKDF (reference sequence). V was clipped by 6 bases and J by 6 bases, with 11 bases between them. CDR3 amino acids: CATSGPRDGYTF. In nucleotides, the CDR3 is TGTGCCACCAGTGGTCCCAGGGATGGCTACACCTTC.

The chain recombines TRBV14 with TRBJ2-3; 13 positions agree with TRBD2. Germline CDR1 SGHDN, CDR2 FVKESK. With 4 bases clipped from V and 2 bases from J, the junction kept 9 bases outside the gene matches. This CDR3 comprises 18 residues. The CDR3 nucleotides read TGTGCCAGCAGCCCGGAAATGGGACTAGCGGGGACCACAGATACGCAGTATTTT. It translates to CASSPEMGLAGTTDTQYF.